This TCR beta chain is from a study of cytomegalovirus exposure and HLA in healthy donors. V was cut by 3 bases and J by 0 bases, with 8 bases left in between. The CDR3 sequence is 15 residues long. Per germline, CDR1 SNHLY and CDR2 FYNNEI. The study ran its PCR with 60 Vbeta and 13 Jbeta primers. TCRdb keeps only in-frame clones here, not all; method: immunoSEQ multiplex PCR. Altogether about 180,000 clones are present, 85% being singletons, with the ten largest covering 1%. This rearrangement joins TRBV2 to TRBJ2-2, with D hard to call. The TCR was taken from a boy aged 2 to 10 in good health and CMV-seronegative. Input material: PBMCs. In DNA, the CDR3 is TGTGCCAGCAGTGAGAAAGAGTCGAACACCGGGGAGCTGTTTTTT. This sequence encodes CASSEKESNTGELFF. The complete variable domain, with remaining parts taken from reference TRBV2 and TRBJ2-2, reads EPEVTQTPSHQVTQMGQEVILRCVPISNHLYFYWYRQILGQKVEFLVSFYNNEISEKSEIFDDQFSVERPDGSNFTLKIRSTKLEDSAMYFCASSEKESNTGELFFGEGSRLTVL.